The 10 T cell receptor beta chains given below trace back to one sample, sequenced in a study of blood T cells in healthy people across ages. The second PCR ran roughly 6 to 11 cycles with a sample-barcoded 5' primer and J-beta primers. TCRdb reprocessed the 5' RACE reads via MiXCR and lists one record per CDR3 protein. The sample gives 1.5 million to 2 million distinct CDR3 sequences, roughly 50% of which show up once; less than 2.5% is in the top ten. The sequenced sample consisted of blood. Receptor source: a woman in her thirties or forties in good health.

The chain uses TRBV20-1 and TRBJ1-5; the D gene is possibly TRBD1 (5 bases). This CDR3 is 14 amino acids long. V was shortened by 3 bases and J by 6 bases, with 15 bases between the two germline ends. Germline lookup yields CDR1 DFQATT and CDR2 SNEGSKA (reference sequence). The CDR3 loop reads CSARGTPGGQPQHF. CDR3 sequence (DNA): TGCAGTGCTAGGGGGACTCCGGGAGGTCAGCCCCAGCATTTT.

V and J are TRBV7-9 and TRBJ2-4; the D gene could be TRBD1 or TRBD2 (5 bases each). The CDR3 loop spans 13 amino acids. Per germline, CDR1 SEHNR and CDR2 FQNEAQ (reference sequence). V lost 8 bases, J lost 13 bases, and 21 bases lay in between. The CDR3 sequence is CASPGPITNEQYF. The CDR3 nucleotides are TGTGCCAGCCCGGGACCCATAACCAATGAGCAGTACTTC.

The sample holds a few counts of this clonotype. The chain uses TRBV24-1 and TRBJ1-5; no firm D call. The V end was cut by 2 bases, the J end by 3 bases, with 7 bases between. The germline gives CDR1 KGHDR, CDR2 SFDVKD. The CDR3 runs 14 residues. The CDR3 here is CATSDSGVNQPQHF. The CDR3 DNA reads TGTGCCACCAGTGATTCAGGAGTCAATCAGCCCCAGCATTTT.

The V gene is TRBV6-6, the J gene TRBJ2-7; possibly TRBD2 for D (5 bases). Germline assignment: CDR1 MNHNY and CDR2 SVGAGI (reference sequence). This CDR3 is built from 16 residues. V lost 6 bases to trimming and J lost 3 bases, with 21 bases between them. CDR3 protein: CASSPQPPRGGYEQYF. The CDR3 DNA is TGTGCCAGCAGCCCACAGCCCCCCCGGGGTGGCTACGAGCAGTACTTC.

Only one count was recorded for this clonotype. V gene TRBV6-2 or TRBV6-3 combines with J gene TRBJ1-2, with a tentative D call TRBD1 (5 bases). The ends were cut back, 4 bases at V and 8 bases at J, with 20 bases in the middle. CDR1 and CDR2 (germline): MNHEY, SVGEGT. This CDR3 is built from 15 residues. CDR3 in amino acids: CASSFRPRGERGYTF. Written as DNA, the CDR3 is TGTGCCAGCAGTTTCCGCCCCCGGGGCGAGAGAGGCTACACCTTC.

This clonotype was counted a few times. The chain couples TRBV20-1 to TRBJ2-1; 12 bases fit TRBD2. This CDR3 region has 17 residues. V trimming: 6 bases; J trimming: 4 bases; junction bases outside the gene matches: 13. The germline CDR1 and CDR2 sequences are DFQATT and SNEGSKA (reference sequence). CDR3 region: CSAPKGPSGGAYNEQFF. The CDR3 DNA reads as TGCAGTGCCCCCAAAGGGCCTAGCGGGGGGGCGTACAATGAGCAGTTCTTC.

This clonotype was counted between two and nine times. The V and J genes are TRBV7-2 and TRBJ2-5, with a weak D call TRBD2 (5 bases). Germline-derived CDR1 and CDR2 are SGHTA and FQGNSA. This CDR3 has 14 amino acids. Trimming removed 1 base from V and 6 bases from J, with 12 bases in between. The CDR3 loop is CASSLVSSPKTQYF. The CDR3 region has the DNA TGTGCCAGCAGCTTAGTCTCTAGCCCTAAGACCCAGTACTTC.

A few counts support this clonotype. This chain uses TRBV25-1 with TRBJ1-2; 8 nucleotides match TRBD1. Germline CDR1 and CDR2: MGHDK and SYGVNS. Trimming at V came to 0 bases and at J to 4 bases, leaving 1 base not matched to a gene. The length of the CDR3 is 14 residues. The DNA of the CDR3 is TGTGCCAGCAGTGAATATCAGGGGGCCTATGGCTACACCTTC. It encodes CASSEYQGAYGYTF.

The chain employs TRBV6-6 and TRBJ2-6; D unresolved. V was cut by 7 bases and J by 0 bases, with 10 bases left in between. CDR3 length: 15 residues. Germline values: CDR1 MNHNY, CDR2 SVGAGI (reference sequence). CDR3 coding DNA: TGTGCCAGCACCAAAGAGAGCTCTGGGGCCAACGTCCTGACTTTC. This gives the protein CASTKESSGANVLTF.

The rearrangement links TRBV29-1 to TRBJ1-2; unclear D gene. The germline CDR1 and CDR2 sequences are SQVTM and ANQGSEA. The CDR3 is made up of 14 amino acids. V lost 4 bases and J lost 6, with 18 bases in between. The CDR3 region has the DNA TGCAGCGTTGTTACGGGCTGGAGCGAAGATGGCTACACCTTC. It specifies CSVVTGWSEDGYTF. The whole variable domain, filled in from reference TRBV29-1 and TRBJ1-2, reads SAVISQKPSRDICQRGTSLTIQCQVDSQVTMMFWYRQQPGQSLTLIATANQGSEATYESGFVIDKFPISRPNLTFSTLTVSNMSPEDSSIYLCSVVTGWSEDGYTFGSGTRLTVV.